A selection of T cell receptor beta chains follows, all from one sample in a study of technical replicates of blood from several donors. Data came from immunoSEQ multiplex PCR; TCRdb stores just in-frame clones and leaves some out. The sample holds some 75,000 clones, approximately 97% seen once. The sequencing sample was made of T cells isolated from PBMCs. The receptor source for this set is a human donor in good health. The CDR3 runs from the conserved cysteine through the conserved F or W. D genes are given only for firm matches. Size is stated for part of the rows, as once, few or many counts, or as a class when the clone is expanded.

>TRBD1|NA|TRBV7-2|15|TRBJ2-1
TGTGCCAGCAGCCAGATAGGACAGGGGAGGAATGAGCAGTTCTTC
CASSQIGQGRNEQFF
>TRBD2|NA|TRBV30|14|TRBJ2-5
TGTGCCCGGGGGACTAGCGGGAGAATGGGGACCCAGTACTTC
CARGTSGRMGTQYF
>NA|NA|TRBV9|15|TRBJ2-1
TGTGCCAGCAGCGTATCGGCCCTAGGCTACAATGAGCAGTTCTTC
CASSVSALGYNEQFF
>NA|once|TRBV27|11|TRBJ2-1
TGTGCCAGCATCGTTTTGAATGAGCAGTTCTTC
CASIVLNEQFF
>TRBD1|NA|TRBV29-1|13|TRBJ2-2
TGCAGCGTTAGGGGGCTAGGAACCGGGGAGCTGTTTTTT
CSVRGLGTGELFF
>NA|NA|TRBV27|16|TRBJ2-3
TGTGCCAGCAGTTTATGGGGCGGGGCAAGCACAGATACGCAGTATTTT
CASSLWGGASTDTQYF
>NA|NA|TRBV19|15|TRBJ1-5
TGTGCCAGTAGTATGTGGGACACCCGAAATCAGCCCCAGCATTTT
CASSMWDTRNQPQHF
>TRBD1|NA|TRBV18|14|TRBJ1-5
TGTGCCAGCTCACGGGCAGGGGGCGATCAGCCCCAGCATTTT
CASSRAGGDQPQHF
>TRBD2|once|TRBV5-1|17|TRBJ2-1
TGCGCCAGCAGCTGGACTAGCGGGGACAGCTCCTACAATGAGCAGTTCTTC
CASSWTSGDSSYNEQFF
>NA|NA|TRBV18|14|TRBJ1-2
TGTGCCAGCTCCCTACGGGACATTAACTATGGCTACACCTTC
CASSLRDINYGYTF
>NA|NA|TRBV30|10|TRBJ1-1
TGTGCCTGGACAGGTCTGAAGGCTTTCTTT
CAWTGLKAFF
>NA|NA|TRBV19|13|TRBJ2-1
TGTGCCAGTAGTCCACTTTACGATAATGAGCAGTTCTTC
CASSPLYDNEQFF
>NA|NA|TRBV7-9|13|TRBJ2-5
TGTGCCAGCAGCAGAGACTACCAAGAGACCCAGTACTTC
CASSRDYQETQYF
>NA|once|TRBV6-1|13|TRBJ2-7
TGTGCCAGCAGTGAATATCTGGGCAGCGAGCAGTACTTC
CASSEYLGSEQYF